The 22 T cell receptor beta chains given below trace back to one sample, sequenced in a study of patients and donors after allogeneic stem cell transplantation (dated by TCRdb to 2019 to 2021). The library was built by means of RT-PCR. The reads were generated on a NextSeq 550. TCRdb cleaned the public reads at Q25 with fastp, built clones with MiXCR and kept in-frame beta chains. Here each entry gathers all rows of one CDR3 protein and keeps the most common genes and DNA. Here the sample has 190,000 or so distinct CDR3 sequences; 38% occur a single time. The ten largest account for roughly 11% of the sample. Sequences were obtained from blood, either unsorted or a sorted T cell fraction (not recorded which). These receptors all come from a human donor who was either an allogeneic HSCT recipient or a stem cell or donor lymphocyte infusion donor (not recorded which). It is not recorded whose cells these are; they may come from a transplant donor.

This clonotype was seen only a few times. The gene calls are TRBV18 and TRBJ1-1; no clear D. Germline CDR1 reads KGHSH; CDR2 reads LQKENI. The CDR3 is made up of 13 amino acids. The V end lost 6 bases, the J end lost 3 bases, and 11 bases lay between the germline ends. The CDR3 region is CASSPGIHTEAFF. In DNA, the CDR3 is TGTGCCAGCTCCCCTGGAATTCACACTGAAGCTTTCTTT.

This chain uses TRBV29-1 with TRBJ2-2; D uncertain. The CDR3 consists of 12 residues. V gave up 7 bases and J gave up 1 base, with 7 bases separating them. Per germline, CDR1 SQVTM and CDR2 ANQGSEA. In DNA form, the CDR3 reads TGCAGCGCACCACTGAACACCGGGGAGCTGTTTTTT. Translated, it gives CSAPLNTGELFF.

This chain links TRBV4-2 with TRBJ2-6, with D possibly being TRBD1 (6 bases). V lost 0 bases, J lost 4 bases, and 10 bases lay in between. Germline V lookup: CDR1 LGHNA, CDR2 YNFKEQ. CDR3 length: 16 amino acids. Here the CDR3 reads CASSQDAGVGANVLTF. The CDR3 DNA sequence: TGTGCCAGCAGCCAAGATGCAGGGGTCGGGGCCAACGTCCTGACTTTC.

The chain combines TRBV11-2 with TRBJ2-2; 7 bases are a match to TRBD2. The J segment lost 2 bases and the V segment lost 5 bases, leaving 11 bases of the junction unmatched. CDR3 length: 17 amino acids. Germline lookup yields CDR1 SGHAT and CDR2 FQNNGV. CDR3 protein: CASSTRIGGNNTGELFF. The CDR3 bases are TGTGCCAGCAGCACGCGCATCGGGGGGAACAACACCGGGGAGCTGTTTTTT.

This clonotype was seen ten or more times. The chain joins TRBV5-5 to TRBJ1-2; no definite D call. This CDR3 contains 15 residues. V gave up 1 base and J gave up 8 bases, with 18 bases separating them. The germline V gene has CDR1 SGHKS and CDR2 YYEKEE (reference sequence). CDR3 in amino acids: CASSLRGMAVKGYTF. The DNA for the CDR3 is TGTGCCAGCAGCTTGAGAGGGATGGCAGTTAAGGGCTACACCTTC.

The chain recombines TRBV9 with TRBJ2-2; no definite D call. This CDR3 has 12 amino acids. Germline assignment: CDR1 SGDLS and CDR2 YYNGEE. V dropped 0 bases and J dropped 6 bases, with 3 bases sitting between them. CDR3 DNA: TGTGCCAGCAGCGTAGTATCCGGGGAGCTGTTTTTT. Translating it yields CASSVVSGELFF.

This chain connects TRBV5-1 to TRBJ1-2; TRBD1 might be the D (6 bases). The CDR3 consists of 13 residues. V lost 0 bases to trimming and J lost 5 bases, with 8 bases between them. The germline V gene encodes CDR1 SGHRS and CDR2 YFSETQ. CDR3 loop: CASSLAGEYGYTF. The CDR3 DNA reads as TGCGCCAGCAGCTTGGCAGGGGAGTATGGCTACACCTTC.

The CDR3 protein is CASSPRGEYQETQYF. In DNA, the CDR3 is TGTGCCAGCAGCCCAAGGGGGGAGTACCAAGAGACCCAGTACTTC. The chain combines TRBV12-3 or TRBV12-4 with TRBJ2-5, with D possibly called TRBD1 or TRBD2 (6 bases each). V was trimmed by 6 bases and J by 0 bases, leaving 14 bases between them. The CDR3 covers 15 residues.

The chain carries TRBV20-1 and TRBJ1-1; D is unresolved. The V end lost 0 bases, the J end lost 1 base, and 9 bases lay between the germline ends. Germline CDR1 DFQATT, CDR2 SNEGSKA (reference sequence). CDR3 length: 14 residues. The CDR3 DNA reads TGCAGTGCTAGAGACCCAATGGGGAACACTGAAGCTTTCTTT. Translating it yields CSARDPMGNTEAFF.

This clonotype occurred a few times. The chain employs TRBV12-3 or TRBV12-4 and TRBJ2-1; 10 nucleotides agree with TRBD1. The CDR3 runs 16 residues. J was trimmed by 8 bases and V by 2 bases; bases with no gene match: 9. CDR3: CASSLPGTGAIHEQFF. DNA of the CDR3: TGTGCCAGCAGTTTACCCGGGACAGGGGCTATACATGAGCAGTTCTTC.

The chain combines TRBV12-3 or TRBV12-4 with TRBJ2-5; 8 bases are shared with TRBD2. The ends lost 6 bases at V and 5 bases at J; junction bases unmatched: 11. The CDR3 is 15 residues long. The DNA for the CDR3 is TGTGCCAGCAGCTCAGCGGGGGTAAAGGGGGAGACCCAGTACTTC. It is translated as CASSSAGVKGETQYF.

Here the CDR3 reads CASSPRKLYGYTF. The CDR3 DNA is TGTGCCAGCAGTCCTAGGAAGCTCTATGGCTACACCTTC. The J gene is TRBJ1-2, the V gene TRBV3-1; unclear D gene. CDR3 size: 13 residues. Trimming shortened V by 6 bases and J by 4 bases, and 12 bases separated the two germline ends. Germline lookup yields CDR1 LGHDT and CDR2 YNNKEL (reference sequence).

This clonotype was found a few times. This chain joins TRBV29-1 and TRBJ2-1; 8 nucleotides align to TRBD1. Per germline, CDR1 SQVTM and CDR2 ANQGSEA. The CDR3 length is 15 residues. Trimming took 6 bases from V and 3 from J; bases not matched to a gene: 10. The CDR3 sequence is CSVLETGVLYNEQFF. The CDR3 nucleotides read TGCAGCGTCCTAGAGACAGGGGTTCTCTACAATGAGCAGTTCTTC.

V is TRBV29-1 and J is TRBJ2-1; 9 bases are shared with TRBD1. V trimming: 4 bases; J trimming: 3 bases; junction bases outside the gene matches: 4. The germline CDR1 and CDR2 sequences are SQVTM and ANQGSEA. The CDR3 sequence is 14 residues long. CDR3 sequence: CSVAWDRVYNEQFF. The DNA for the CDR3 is TGCAGCGTTGCCTGGGACAGGGTCTACAATGAGCAGTTCTTC.

The CDR3 DNA is TGCGCCAGCACTGCCCCGGGGATTAACTATGGCTACACCTTC. This translates into CASTAPGINYGYTF. The V call is TRBV5-1, the J call TRBJ1-2, with D hard to call. The CDR3 length is 14 residues. Trimming left V 6 bases short and J 1 base short, with 13 bases between. CDR1 SGHRS and CDR2 YFSETQ come from the germline V gene.

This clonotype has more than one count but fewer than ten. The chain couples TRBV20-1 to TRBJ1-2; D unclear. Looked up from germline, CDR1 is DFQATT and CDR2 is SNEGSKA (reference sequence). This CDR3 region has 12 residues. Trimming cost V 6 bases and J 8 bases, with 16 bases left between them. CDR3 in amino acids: CSANRRVGGYTF. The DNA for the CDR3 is TGCAGTGCCAATCGTCGGGTTGGCGGCTACACCTTC.

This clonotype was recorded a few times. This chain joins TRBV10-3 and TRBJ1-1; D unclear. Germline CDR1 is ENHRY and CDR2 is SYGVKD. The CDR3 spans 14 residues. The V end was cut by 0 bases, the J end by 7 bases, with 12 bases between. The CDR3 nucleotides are TGTGCCATCAGTGAGTCTAAAGGGAAAAATGAAGCTTTCTTT. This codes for CAISESKGKNEAFF.

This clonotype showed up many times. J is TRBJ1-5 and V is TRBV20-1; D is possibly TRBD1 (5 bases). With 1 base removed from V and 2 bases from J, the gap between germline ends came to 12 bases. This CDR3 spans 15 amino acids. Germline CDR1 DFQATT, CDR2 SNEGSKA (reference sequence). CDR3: CSARALLGGNQPQHF. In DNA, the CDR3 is TGCAGTGCTAGAGCATTATTGGGGGGCAATCAGCCCCAGCATTTT.

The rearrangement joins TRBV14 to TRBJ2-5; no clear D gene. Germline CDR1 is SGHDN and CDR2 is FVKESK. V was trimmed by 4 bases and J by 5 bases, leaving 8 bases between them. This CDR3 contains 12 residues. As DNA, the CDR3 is TGTGCCAGCAGCCTTTCGAGTGAGACCCAGTACTTC. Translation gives CASSLSSETQYF.

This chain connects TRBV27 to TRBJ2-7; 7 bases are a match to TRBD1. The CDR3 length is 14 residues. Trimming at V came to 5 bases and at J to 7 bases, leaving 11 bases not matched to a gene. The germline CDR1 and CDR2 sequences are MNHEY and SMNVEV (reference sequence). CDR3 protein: CASSPTQGPGEQYF. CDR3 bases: TGTGCCAGCAGTCCCACACAGGGGCCAGGGGAGCAGTACTTC.

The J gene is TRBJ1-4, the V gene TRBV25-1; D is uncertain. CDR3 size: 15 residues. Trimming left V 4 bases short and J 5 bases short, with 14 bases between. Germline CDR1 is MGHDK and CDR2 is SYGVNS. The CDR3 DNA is TGTGCCAGCAGTGGATTAGGGATGGGCAATGAAAAACTGTTTTTT. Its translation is CASSGLGMGNEKLFF.

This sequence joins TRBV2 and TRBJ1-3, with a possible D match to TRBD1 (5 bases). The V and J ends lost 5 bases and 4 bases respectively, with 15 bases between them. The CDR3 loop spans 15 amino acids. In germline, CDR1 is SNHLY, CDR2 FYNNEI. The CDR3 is CASSLREPPGNTIYF. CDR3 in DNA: TGTGCCAGCAGTCTCAGGGAACCGCCCGGAAACACCATATATTTT.